What follows are 5 T cell receptor beta chains derived from one specimen sequenced in a study of blood T cell repertoires in COVID-19. Sequenced by immunoSEQ multiplex PCR; TCRdb stores in-frame clones only, minus some. Of some 78,000 clones in the sample, 87% were seen once. Sample: peripheral blood. These receptors were taken from a woman aged 80 or over with active or convalescent COVID-19.

This chain links TRBV7-2 with TRBJ1-5, with 7 bases aligning to TRBD1. J lost 5 bases, V lost 2 bases, and 6 bases had no gene match. This CDR3 is built from 15 residues. Looked up from germline, CDR1 is SGHTA and CDR2 is FQGNSA. The CDR3 here is CASSLRTGQHQPQHF. DNA for the CDR3: TGTGCCAGCAGCTTACGGACAGGACAACATCAGCCCCAGCATTTT.

The chain joins TRBV4-3 to TRBJ2-3, with a weak D call TRBD1 (6 bases). Germline loops: CDR1 LGHNA, CDR2 YSLEER. The CDR3 sequence is 16 residues long. V lost 0 bases to trimming and J lost 4 bases, with 14 bases between them. The CDR3 DNA reads as TGCGCCAGCAGCCAAGATCACAACAGGGTGGCAGATACGCAGTATTTT. This gives the protein CASSQDHNRVADTQYF.

CDR3 DNA sequence: TGTGCCAGCCGTACCGGGACAGGGGGACTGGGAGCCAAAAACATTCAGTACTTC. Its protein is CASRTGTGGLGAKNIQYF. The chain has TRBV19 and TRBJ2-4, with 11 bases identical to TRBD1. The germline V gene has CDR1 LNHDA and CDR2 SQIVND (reference sequence). The J segment lost 0 bases and the V segment lost 9 bases, leaving 13 bases of the junction unmatched. The CDR3 runs 18 residues.

The V and J genes are TRBV18 and TRBJ2-3; 7 nucleotides align to TRBD2. V gave up 3 bases and J gave up 1 base; unmatched junction bases: 7. The germline CDR1 and CDR2 sequences are KGHSH and LQKENI. This CDR3 spans 16 amino acids. In DNA form, the CDR3 reads TGTGCCAGCTCACCCCAACTAGCGACGGGCACAGATACGCAGTATTTT. It is translated as CASSPQLATGTDTQYF.

The rearrangement joins TRBV6-1 to TRBJ1-6, with D possibly being TRBD1 (5 bases). The germline gives CDR1 MNHNS, CDR2 SASEGT. CDR3 length equals 14 residues. Between the trimmed V and J ends, which lost 6 bases and 5 bases, there was a span of 11 bases. The CDR3 region is CASRGTNNNSPLHF. The CDR3 bases are TGTGCCAGCAGGGGGACTAATAATAATTCACCCCTCCACTTT.